This entry lists 22 T cell receptor beta chains sequenced from one sample in a study of shared clonotypes between healthy human individuals. Clones were read by immunoSEQ multiplex PCR, and TCRdb kept only the in-frame ones, dropping some. The sample has some 2.1 million clones; roughly 95% are singletons. Sequenced material: naive CD4+ T cells sorted from blood. Described subset: CD45RA+ positively selected. All receptors come from a man younger than 30 in good health.

Points on this clone: Other DNA sequences in the same sample also yield this CDR3. The CDR3 nucleotides are TGCGCCAGCAGCTTGTGGACAGAGAACACTGAAGCTTTCTTT. Protein product: CASSLWTENTEAFF. The chain combines TRBV5-1 with TRBJ1-1; D possibly corresponds to TRBD1 (6 bases). The CDR3 totals 14 residues. The germline V gene has CDR1 SGHRS and CDR2 YFSETQ. With 1 base removed from V and 1 base from J, the gap between germline ends came to 8 bases. Full variable domain (rest looked up from reference TRBV5-1 and TRBJ1-1): KAGVTQTPRYLIKTRGQQVTLSCSPISGHRSVSWYQQTPGQGLQFLFEYFSETQRNKGNFPGRFSGRQFSNSRSEMNVSTLELGDSALYLCASSLWTENTEAFFGQGTRLTVV.

Concerning this clone: Other DNA sequences of this sample code for an identical CDR3. The gene calls are TRBV5-1 and TRBJ2-3; 7 nucleotides line up with TRBD1. V lost 3 bases, J lost 2 bases, and 3 bases stayed unmatched. There are 14 residues in the CDR3. From germline, CDR1 is SGHRS and CDR2 YFSETQ. CDR3 sequence (DNA): TGCGCCAGCAGCTCGGGACAGTTCACAGATACGCAGTATTTT. Translation gives CASSSGQFTDTQYF.

The chain combines TRBV11-2 with TRBJ1-6; D gene uncertain. The germline V and J ends were trimmed by 8 bases and 9 bases, with 14 bases remaining between them. The germline CDR1 and CDR2 sequences are SGHAT and FQNNGV. CDR3 length equals 13 residues. CDR3 amino acids: CASGWQEGSPLHF. The CDR3 nucleotides read TGTGCCAGCGGGTGGCAGGAGGGTTCACCCCTCCACTTT.

This rearrangement joins TRBV4-1 to TRBJ1-4; TRBD1 aligns across 10 bases. CDR3 length: 16 residues. Germline V gene data show CDR1 as MGHRA and CDR2 as YSYEKL. V trimming: 0 bases; J trimming: 6 bases; junction bases outside the gene matches: 4. CDR3 sequence: CASSQEPGTGDEKLFF. The DNA for the CDR3 is TGCGCCAGCAGCCAAGAGCCCGGGACAGGGGATGAAAAACTGTTTTTT.

This clone was detected only once. The CDR3 nucleotides read TGTGCCAGCTCACCCGTCAGGGGGCAAGGAAACACCATATATTTT. Its translation: CASSPVRGQGNTIYF. The V and J genes are TRBV18 and TRBJ1-3; TRBD1 matches 8 bases. V gave up 3 bases and J gave up 4 bases; unmatched junction bases: 5. Per the germline V gene, CDR1 is KGHSH and CDR2 is LQKENI. CDR3 length: 15 amino acids.

The chain carries TRBV9 and TRBJ2-1; no reliable D call. V lost 4 bases, J lost 2 bases, and 16 bases lay in between. The CDR3 is 16 amino acids. Germline V gene lookup returns CDR1 SGDLS and CDR2 YYNGEE. This CDR3 reads CASSPSSVRTYNEQFF. The DNA for the CDR3 is TGTGCCAGCAGCCCAAGCTCGGTAAGAACCTACAATGAGCAGTTCTTC. Based on the CDR3 plus reference TRBV9 and TRBJ2-1, the full variable domain is DSGVTQTPKHLITATGQRVTLRCSPRSGDLSVYWYQQSLDQGLQFLIQYYNGEERAKGNILERFSAQQFPDLHSELNLSSLELGDSALYFCASSPSSVRTYNEQFFGPGTRLTVL.

The J gene is TRBJ1-1, the V gene TRBV5-5; D gene ambiguous. CDR1 and CDR2 (germline): SGHKS, YYEKEE (reference sequence). The CDR3 sequence is 14 residues long. V lost 2 bases to trimming and J lost 5 bases, with 13 bases between them. The CDR3 DNA sequence: TGTGCCAGCAGCTTACCCTCTACTACGACTGAAGCTTTCTTT. Its protein product is CASSLPSTTTEAFF. Full variable domain (rest looked up from reference TRBV5-5 and TRBJ1-1): DAGVTQSPTHLIKTRGQQVTLRCSPISGHKSVSWYQQVLGQGPQFIFQYYEKEERGRGNFPDRFSARQFPNYSSELNVNALLLGDSALYLCASSLPSTTTEAFFGQGTRLTVV.

For this clone: This sample includes further DNA sequences coding for the same CDR3. V is TRBV29-1 and J is TRBJ2-7; D unclear. V lost 4 bases to trimming and J lost 4 bases, with 8 bases between them. The germline V gene encodes CDR1 SQVTM and CDR2 ANQGSEA. CDR3 length equals 11 residues. CDR3 sequence: CSVVNSYEQYF. DNA of the CDR3: TGCAGCGTTGTTAATAGTTACGAGCAGTACTTC.

This chain joins TRBV12-5 and TRBJ1-3, with TRBD1 as a possible D gene (5 bases). V was trimmed by 2 bases and J by 0 bases, leaving 11 bases between them. This CDR3 spans 16 amino acids. Germline V gives CDR1 LGHNT, CDR2 FRNRAP. DNA for the CDR3: TGTGCTAGTGGTTTGCAGGGCCCCAGCTCTGGAAACACCATATATTTT. It specifies CASGLQGPSSGNTIYF. Filled out from reference TRBV12-5 and TRBJ1-3, the complete variable domain reads DARVTQTPRHKVTEMGQEVTMRCQPILGHNTVFWYRQTMMQGLELLAYFRNRAPLDDSGMPKDRFSAEMPDATLATLKIQPSEPRDSAVYFCASGLQGPSSGNTIYFGEGSWLTVV.

V usage is TRBV10-1 and J usage is TRBJ2-3; D may match TRBD1 or TRBD2 (5 bases each). V lost 0 bases and J lost 11, with 12 bases in between. This CDR3 contains 13 residues. Germline assignment: CDR1 WNHNN and CDR2 SYGVQD (reference sequence). Written as DNA, the CDR3 is TGCGCCAGCAGTGAGTCTATTGGGGGACGGCAGTATTTT. Its protein product is CASSESIGGRQYF.

This chain connects TRBV6-6 to TRBJ1-3; D is perhaps TRBD1 (5 bases). In germline, CDR1 is MNHNY, CDR2 SVGAGI (reference sequence). This CDR3 has 15 amino acids. Trimming left V 7 bases short and J 0 bases short, with 13 bases between. The CDR3 DNA reads as TGTGCCAGCACCGTGGGACTAAACTCTGGAAACACCATATATTTT. This codes for CASTVGLNSGNTIYF.

The chain carries TRBV2 and TRBJ1-4; possibly TRBD1 for D (6 bases). Trimming took 6 bases from V and 6 from J, leaving 14 bases between them. The CDR3 runs 14 residues. Germline loops: CDR1 SNHLY, CDR2 FYNNEI. This chain's CDR3 is CASRGTRGDEKLFF. The CDR3 DNA reads TGTGCCAGCAGGGGGACAAGGGGTGATGAAAAACTGTTTTTT.

The chain uses TRBV5-3 and TRBJ1-6, with D possibly TRBD1 on 5 matching bases. TRBV5-3 is designated an ORF whose function remains uncertain. This CDR3 contains 18 residues. V dropped 0 bases and J dropped 7 bases, with 20 bases sitting between them. This CDR3 reads CARSLVVRDSQENSPLHF. In DNA form, the CDR3 reads TGTGCCAGAAGCTTGGTAGTACGCGACAGCCAAGAAAATTCACCCCTCCACTTT.

This chain uses TRBV6-1 with TRBJ2-7; 7 positions match TRBD2. The CDR3 totals 17 residues. Germline V gene sequence: CDR1 MNHNS, CDR2 SASEGT. Trimming at V came to 2 bases and at J to 0 bases, leaving 10 bases not matched to a gene. CDR3 nucleotide sequence: TGTGCCAGCAGTGAACTTGGCGGGGGTAAAAGCTCCTACGAGCAGTACTTC. This gives the protein CASSELGGGKSSYEQYF.

The rearrangement joins TRBV2 to TRBJ2-2; D not certain. Germline-derived CDR1 and CDR2 are SNHLY and FYNNEI. Trimming took off 4 bases at V and 6 bases at J, with 6 bases between the two ends. The CDR3 is made up of 12 amino acids. The CDR3 spells CASSVFPGELFF. CDR3 DNA: TGTGCCAGCAGTGTTTTCCCCGGGGAGCTGTTTTTT.

The chain combines TRBV27 with TRBJ1-2, with 8 positions matching TRBD1. J was trimmed by 4 bases and V by 4 bases; bases with no gene match: 14. The germline CDR1 and CDR2 sequences are MNHEY and SMNVEV (reference sequence). The CDR3 loop spans 17 amino acids. The CDR3 DNA follows: TGTGCCAGCAGTTCTTCCGGGACAGGAGGGGTTGGCTATGGCTACACCTTC. Its translation: CASSSSGTGGVGYGYTF.

As DNA, the CDR3 is TGTGCCAGCAGCCCCCGGTGGCTGGGCGAGCAGTACTTC. Translating it yields CASSPRWLGEQYF. V is TRBV5-3 and J is TRBJ2-7; D is uncertain. TRBV5-3 is known as an ORF, though its function is uncertain. This CDR3 has 13 residues. The germline V and J ends were trimmed by 8 bases and 6 bases, with 18 bases remaining between them.

V and J are TRBV10-2 and TRBJ2-1, with 13 bases that match TRBD2. The CDR3 is 14 amino acids. The germline V gene encodes CDR1 WSHSY and CDR2 SAAADI. V gave up 9 bases and J gave up 9 bases; unmatched junction bases: 8. The CDR3: CASVLAGGPGEQFF. In nucleotides, the CDR3 is TGCGCCAGTGTACTAGCGGGGGGGCCGGGTGAGCAGTTCTTC.

This chain joins TRBV18 and TRBJ1-5; no clear D. Between the trimmed V and J ends, which lost 6 bases and 9 bases, there was a span of 15 bases. Per the germline V gene, CDR1 is KGHSH and CDR2 is LQKENI. This CDR3 has 13 amino acids. The CDR3 loop is CASSPTGWGPQHF. CDR3 sequence (DNA): TGTGCCAGCTCCCCCACGGGTTGGGGGCCCCAGCATTTT.

J is TRBJ2-7 and V is TRBV6-1; D is possibly TRBD2 (6 bases). Trimming removed 5 bases at V and 0 bases at J, with 14 bases between. In germline, CDR1 is MNHNS, CDR2 SASEGT. CDR3 length equals 15 residues. The DNA for the CDR3 is TGTGCCAGCAGTAATTTCGGGGGAAACTCCTACGAGCAGTACTTC. This sequence encodes CASSNFGGNSYEQYF.

The chain joins TRBV30 to TRBJ1-1, with D uncertain. CDR3 length equals 13 residues. Trimming took off 0 bases at V and 8 bases at J, with 13 bases between the two ends. The germline V gene encodes CDR1 GTSNPN and CDR2 SVGIG (reference sequence). The CDR3 loop reads CAWSVFSLGEAFF. The CDR3 DNA is TGTGCCTGGAGTGTATTTTCCCTTGGAGAAGCTTTCTTT.

This chain links TRBV6-1 with TRBJ1-1, with 7 positions matching TRBD1. Looked up from germline, CDR1 is MNHNS and CDR2 is SASEGT. V shed 6 bases and J 0 bases; nucleotides not matched to a gene: 7. The CDR3 length is 15 residues. CDR3 bases: TGTGCCAGCAGGACACAGGGGACATTGAACACTGAAGCTTTCTTT. Translated: CASRTQGTLNTEAFF.